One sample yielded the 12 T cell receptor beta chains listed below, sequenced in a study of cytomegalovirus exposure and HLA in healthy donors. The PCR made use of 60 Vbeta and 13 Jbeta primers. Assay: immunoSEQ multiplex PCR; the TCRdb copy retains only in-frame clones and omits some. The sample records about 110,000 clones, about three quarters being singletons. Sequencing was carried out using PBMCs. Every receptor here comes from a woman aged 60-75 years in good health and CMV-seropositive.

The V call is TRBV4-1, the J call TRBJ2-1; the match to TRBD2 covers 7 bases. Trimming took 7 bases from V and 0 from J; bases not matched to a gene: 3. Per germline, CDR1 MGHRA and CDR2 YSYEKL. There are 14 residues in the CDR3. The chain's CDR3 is CASMPSGSYNEQFF. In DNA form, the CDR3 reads TGCGCCAGCATGCCTAGCGGCTCCTACAATGAGCAGTTCTTC.

The CDR3 DNA reads TGTGCCAGCAGTACCCTGGGACTAGCCAATGAGCAGTTCTTC. Encoded protein: CASSTLGLANEQFF. The gene calls are TRBV27 and TRBJ2-1; 9 bases are shared with TRBD2. The CDR3 sequence is 14 residues long. Germline V CDR1 and CDR2: MNHEY, SMNVEV (reference sequence). The V and J ends lost 5 bases and 6 bases, in that order; junction bases with no gene match: 5.

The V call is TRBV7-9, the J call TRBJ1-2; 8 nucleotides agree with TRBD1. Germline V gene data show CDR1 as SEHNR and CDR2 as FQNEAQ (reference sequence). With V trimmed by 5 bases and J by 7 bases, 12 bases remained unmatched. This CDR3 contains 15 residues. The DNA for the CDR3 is TGTGCCAGCAGCGCCGGAACCGGGACAGGAGTTGGCTACACCTTC. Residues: CASSAGTGTGVGYTF.

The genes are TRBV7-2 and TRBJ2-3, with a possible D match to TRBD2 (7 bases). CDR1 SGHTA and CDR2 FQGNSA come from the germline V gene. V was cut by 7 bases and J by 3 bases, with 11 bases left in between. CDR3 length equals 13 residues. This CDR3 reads CASKRGGTDTQYF. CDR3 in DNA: TGTGCCAGCAAAAGGGGGGGTACAGATACGCAGTATTTT.

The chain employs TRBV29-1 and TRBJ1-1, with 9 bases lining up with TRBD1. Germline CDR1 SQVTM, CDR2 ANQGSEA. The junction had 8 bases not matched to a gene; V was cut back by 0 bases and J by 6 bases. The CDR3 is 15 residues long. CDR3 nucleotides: TGCAGCGTTGAAGATCGGGGACAGGGTTTTTCTGAAGCTTTCTTT. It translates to CSVEDRGQGFSEAFF.

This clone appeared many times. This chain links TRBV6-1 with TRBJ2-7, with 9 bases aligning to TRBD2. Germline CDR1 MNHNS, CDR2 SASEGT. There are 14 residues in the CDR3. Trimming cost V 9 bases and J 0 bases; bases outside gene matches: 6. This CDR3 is CASHSGRRSYEQYF. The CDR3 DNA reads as TGTGCCAGTCACAGCGGGAGGCGCTCCTACGAGCAGTACTTC.

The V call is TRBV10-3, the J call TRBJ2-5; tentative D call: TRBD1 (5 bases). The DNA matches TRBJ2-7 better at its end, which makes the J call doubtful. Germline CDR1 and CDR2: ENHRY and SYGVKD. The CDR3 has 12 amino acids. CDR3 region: CAISGQGSEQYF. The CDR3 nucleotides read TGTGCCATCAGTGGGCAGGGTTCCGAGCAGTACTTC.

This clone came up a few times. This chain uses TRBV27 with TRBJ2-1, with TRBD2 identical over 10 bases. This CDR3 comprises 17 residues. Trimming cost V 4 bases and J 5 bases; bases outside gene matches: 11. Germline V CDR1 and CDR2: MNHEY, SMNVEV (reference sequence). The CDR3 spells CASSSRTSGEANNEQFF. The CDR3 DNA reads TGTGCCAGCAGTTCCCGGACTAGCGGCGAAGCTAACAATGAGCAGTTCTTC.

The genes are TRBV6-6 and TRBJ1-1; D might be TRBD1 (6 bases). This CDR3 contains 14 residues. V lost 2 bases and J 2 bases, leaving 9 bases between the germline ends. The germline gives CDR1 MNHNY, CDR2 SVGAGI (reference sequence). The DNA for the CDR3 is TGTGCCAGCAGTTACGACAGGCAAAACACTGAAGCTTTCTTT. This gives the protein CASSYDRQNTEAFF.

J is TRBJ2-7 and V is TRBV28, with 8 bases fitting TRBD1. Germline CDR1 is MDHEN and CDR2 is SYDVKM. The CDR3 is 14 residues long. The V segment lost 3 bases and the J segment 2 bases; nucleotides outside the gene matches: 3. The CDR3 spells CASSFDRGAYEQYF. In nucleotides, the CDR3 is TGTGCCAGCAGTTTCGACAGGGGCGCCTACGAGCAGTACTTC.

This CDR3 is CASREGHASGGYTF. The CDR3 bases are TGTGCCAGCAGGGAAGGACACGCCTCGGGTGGCTACACCTTC. The chain employs TRBV6-6 and TRBJ1-2, with a possible D match to TRBD1 (5 bases). Germline V gene data show CDR1 as MNHNY and CDR2 as SVGAGI (reference sequence). This CDR3 has 14 residues. The V and J ends lost 6 bases and 7 bases respectively, with 18 bases between them.

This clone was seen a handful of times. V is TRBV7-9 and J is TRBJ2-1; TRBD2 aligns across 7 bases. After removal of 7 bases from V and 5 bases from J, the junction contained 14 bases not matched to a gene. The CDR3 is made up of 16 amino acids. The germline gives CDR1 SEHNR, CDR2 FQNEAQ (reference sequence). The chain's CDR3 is CASKLWPGGGDNEQFF. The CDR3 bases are TGTGCCAGCAAACTGTGGCCGGGAGGAGGGGACAATGAGCAGTTCTTC. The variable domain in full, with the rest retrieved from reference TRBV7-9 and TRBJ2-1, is DTGVSQNPRHKITKRGQNVTFRCDPISEHNRLYWYRQTLGQGPEFLTYFQNEAQLEKSRLLSDRFSAERPKGSFSTLEIQRTEQGDSAMYLCASKLWPGGGDNEQFFGPGTRLTVL.